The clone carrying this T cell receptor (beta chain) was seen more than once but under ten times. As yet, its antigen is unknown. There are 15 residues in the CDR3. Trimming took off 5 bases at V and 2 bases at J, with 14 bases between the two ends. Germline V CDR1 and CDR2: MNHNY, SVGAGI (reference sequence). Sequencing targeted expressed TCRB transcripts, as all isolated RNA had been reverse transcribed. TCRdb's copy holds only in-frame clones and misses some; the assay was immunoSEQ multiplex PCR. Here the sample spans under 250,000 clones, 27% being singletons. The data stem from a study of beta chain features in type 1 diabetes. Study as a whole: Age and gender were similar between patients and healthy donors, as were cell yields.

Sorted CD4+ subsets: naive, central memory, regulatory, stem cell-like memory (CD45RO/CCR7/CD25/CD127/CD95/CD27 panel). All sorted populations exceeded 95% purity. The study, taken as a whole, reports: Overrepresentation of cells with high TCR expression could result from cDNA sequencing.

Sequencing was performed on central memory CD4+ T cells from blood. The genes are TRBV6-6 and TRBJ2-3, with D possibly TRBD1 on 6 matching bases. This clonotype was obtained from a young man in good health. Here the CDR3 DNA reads TGTGCCAGCAGTCTACAGGGACCCTCCACAGATACGCAGTATTTT. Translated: CASSLQGPSTDTQYF.